This T cell receptor (beta chain) appears in the sequencing data of a study of shared clonotypes between healthy human individuals. V lost 2 bases and J 0 bases, leaving 11 bases between the germline ends. The length of the CDR3 is 16 residues. Germline loops: CDR1 MNHEY, CDR2 SMNVEV (reference sequence). About this clone itself: Its specificity is unknown.

Study-level results: A reduction in generation probabilities was seen for non-shared clonotypes relative to those shared by all four donors.

The study separated CD4+ cells into CD45RA+ naive and CD45RA-negative memory subsets. Researchers divided each subset's genomic DNA evenly across several immunoSEQ plates. Under the authors' procedure: Junction-only sequences produced by ImmunoSEQ had no quality scores, so filtering differed. Sequencing used immunoSEQ multiplex PCR; TCRdb keeps in-frame clones, though not all of them. That table gives V, J and clone size, and the DNA gave D and trimming. The sample consists of 740,000 or so clones, around three quarters of them appearing once. The sequence came from a woman in her 30s in good health. The V and J genes are TRBV27 and TRBJ2-4, with D possibly being TRBD1 (6 bases). The specimen was memory CD4+ T cells sorted from blood. As to subset: CD45RA-negative fraction. The CDR3 nucleotides are TGTGCCAGCAGTTTAAAGGCAGGGGTAGCCAAAAACATTCAGTACTTC. It codes for CASSLKAGVAKNIQYF.